The rows below give T cell receptor beta chains drawn from one sample of a study of cytomegalovirus exposure and HLA in healthy donors. Using immunoSEQ multiplex PCR, the repertoire was profiled, and TCRdb retains in-frame clones only, with some absent. The repertoire holds more than 140,000 clones, about 89% seen once, with 2.5% to 4% in the top ten. The source material was PBMCs. These receptors were obtained from a woman younger than 35 in good health and CMV-seropositive. The CDR3 runs from the conserved cysteine through the conserved F or W. The order of the fields is CDR3 length, V gene, D gene, J gene, CDR3 protein. A D gene is named only where the DNA matches it firmly.

CDR3 length: 12; V gene: TRBV29-1; D gene: -; J gene: -; CDR3 protein: CSVGQGGYEQYF
CDR3 length: 14; V gene: TRBV27; D gene: -; J gene: TRBJ1-5; CDR3 protein: CASSSRDSNQPQHF
CDR3 length: 13; V gene: TRBV7-2; D gene: -; J gene: TRBJ1-2; CDR3 protein: CASSPDQGYGYTF
CDR3 length: 12; V gene: TRBV29-1; D gene: -; J gene: TRBJ2-7; CDR3 protein: CSAGGQGHEQYF
CDR3 length: 15; V gene: TRBV15; D gene: TRBD1; J gene: TRBJ1-2; CDR3 protein: CATSRAGQGNYGYTF
CDR3 length: 14; V gene: TRBV30; D gene: -; J gene: TRBJ2-3; CDR3 protein: CAWSVGVAGDTQYF
CDR3 length: 15; V gene: TRBV6-5; D gene: TRBD2; J gene: TRBJ2-7; CDR3 protein: CASRGGGLSSYEQYF
CDR3 length: 13; V gene: TRBV28; D gene: TRBD1; J gene: TRBJ2-7; CDR3 protein: CASRRQGEYEQYF
CDR3 length: 16; V gene: TRBV6-1; D gene: TRBD2; J gene: TRBJ2-7; CDR3 protein: CASSAIIPTSGHEQYF
CDR3 length: 13; V gene: TRBV18; D gene: TRBD1; J gene: TRBJ1-5; CDR3 protein: CASSQGQNQPQHF
CDR3 length: 11; V gene: TRBV29-1; D gene: TRBD1; J gene: TRBJ2-1; CDR3 protein: CSVAAGQEAFF
CDR3 length: 15; V gene: TRBV30; D gene: TRBD1; J gene: TRBJ1-2; CDR3 protein: CAWSDMPGQGFGYTF
CDR3 length: 15; V gene: TRBV6-1; D gene: -; J gene: TRBJ1-3; CDR3 protein: CANAPGHRFGNTIYF
CDR3 length: 19; V gene: TRBV13; D gene: TRBD1; J gene: TRBJ1-2; CDR3 protein: CASSYKPGQGTWGGYGYTF
CDR3 length: 16; V gene: TRBV5-1; D gene: TRBD1; J gene: TRBJ2-7; CDR3 protein: CASSIKPGTGTYEQYF
CDR3 length: 15; V gene: TRBV13; D gene: -; J gene: TRBJ2-3; CDR3 protein: CASSLVSGSTDTQYF
CDR3 length: 15; V gene: TRBV2; D gene: -; J gene: TRBJ1-5; CDR3 protein: CASKRTASSNQPQHF
CDR3 length: 15; V gene: TRBV5-4; D gene: -; J gene: TRBJ2-3; CDR3 protein: CASSSDWEGTDTQYF
CDR3 length: 11; V gene: TRBV6-1; D gene: -; J gene: TRBJ2-7; CDR3 protein: CASSELERRYF
CDR3 length: 15; V gene: TRBV7-3; D gene: -; J gene: TRBJ2-7; CDR3 protein: CASSWTKGLGYEQYF
CDR3 length: 11; V gene: TRBV5-1; D gene: -; J gene: TRBJ2-1; CDR3 protein: CASSLTAEQFF
CDR3 length: 15; V gene: TRBV9; D gene: -; J gene: TRBJ1-5; CDR3 protein: CASSVGGEDWQPQHF
CDR3 length: 18; V gene: TRBV25-1; D gene: TRBD2; J gene: TRBJ2-2; CDR3 protein: CASSERTSGSQNTGELFF
CDR3 length: 15; V gene: TRBV7-2; D gene: -; J gene: TRBJ2-7; CDR3 protein: CASSLTTIGGYEQYF
CDR3 length: 17; V gene: TRBV9; D gene: -; J gene: TRBJ2-3; CDR3 protein: CASSVVQGGGQTDTQYF
CDR3 length: 15; V gene: TRBV30; D gene: -; J gene: TRBJ2-7; CDR3 protein: CAWSDDSRLAYEQYF
CDR3 length: 15; V gene: TRBV2; D gene: -; J gene: TRBJ2-3; CDR3 protein: CASASPEGAGDTQYF
CDR3 length: 13; V gene: TRBV2; D gene: -; J gene: TRBJ2-2; CDR3 protein: CASKGEVAGELFF
CDR3 length: 17; V gene: TRBV27; D gene: TRBD2; J gene: TRBJ2-1; CDR3 protein: CASSSMTSGRMGNEQFF
CDR3 length: 20; V gene: TRBV7-8; D gene: -; J gene: TRBJ2-5; CDR3 protein: CASSLAYWVTTAPQGKTQYF
CDR3 length: 15; V gene: TRBV5-8; D gene: -; J gene: TRBJ1-4; CDR3 protein: CASSLYPGLTGGVFF